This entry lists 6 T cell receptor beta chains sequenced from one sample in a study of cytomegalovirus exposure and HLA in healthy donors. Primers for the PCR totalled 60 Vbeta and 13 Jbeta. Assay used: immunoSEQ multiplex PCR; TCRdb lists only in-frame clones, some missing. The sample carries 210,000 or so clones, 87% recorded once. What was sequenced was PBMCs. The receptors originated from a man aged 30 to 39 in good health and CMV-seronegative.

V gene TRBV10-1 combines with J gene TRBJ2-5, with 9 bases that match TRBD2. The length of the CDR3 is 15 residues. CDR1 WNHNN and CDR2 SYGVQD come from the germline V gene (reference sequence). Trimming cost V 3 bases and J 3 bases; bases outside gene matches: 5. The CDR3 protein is CASSDLAGTKETQYF. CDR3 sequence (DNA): TGCGCCAGCAGTGATCTAGCGGGAACCAAAGAGACCCAGTACTTC.

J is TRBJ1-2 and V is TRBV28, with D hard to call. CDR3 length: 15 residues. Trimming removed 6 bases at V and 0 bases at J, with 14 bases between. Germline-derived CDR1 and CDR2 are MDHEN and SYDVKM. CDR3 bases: TGTGCCAGCAGACCTACGGGGAGGGCTAACTATGGCTACACCTTC. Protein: CASRPTGRANYGYTF.

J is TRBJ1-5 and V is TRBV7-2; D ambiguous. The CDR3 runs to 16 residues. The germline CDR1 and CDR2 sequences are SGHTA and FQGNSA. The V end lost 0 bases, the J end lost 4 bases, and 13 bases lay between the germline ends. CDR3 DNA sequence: TGTGCCAGCAGCTTAGCAGTCGGGTCGATAAATCAGCCCCAGCATTTT. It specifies CASSLAVGSINQPQHF.

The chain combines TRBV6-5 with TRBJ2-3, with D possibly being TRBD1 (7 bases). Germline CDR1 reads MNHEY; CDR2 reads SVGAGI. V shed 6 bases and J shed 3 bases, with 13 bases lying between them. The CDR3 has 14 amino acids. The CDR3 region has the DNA TGTGCCAGCAGGCGGGACAGTACAACAGATACGCAGTATTTT. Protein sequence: CASRRDSTTDTQYF.

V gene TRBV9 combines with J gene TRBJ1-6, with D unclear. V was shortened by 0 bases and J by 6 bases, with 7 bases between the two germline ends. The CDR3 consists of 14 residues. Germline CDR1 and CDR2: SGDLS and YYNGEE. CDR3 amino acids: CASSVGRSNSPLHF. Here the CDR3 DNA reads TGTGCCAGCAGCGTAGGACGGAGTAATTCACCCCTCCACTTT.

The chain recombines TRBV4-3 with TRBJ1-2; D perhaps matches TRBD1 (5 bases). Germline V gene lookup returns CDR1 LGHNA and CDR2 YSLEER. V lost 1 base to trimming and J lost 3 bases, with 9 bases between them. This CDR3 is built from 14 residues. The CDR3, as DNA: TGCGCCAGCAGCCAAGGGCCCAGGGACTATGGCTACACCTTC. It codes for CASSQGPRDYGYTF.